This T cell receptor beta chain was retrieved from a study of blood T cells in healthy people across ages. CDR3 length: 13 amino acids. Trimming at V came to 7 bases and at J to 4 bases, leaving 4 bases not matched to a gene. Germline V lookup: CDR1 MNHNS, CDR2 SASEGT. Through a sample-barcoded 5' primer and a J-beta primer mix, a second PCR was run for roughly 7 to 11 cycles. One entry per CDR3 protein, called by TCRdb with MiXCR from the 5' RACE reads. The sample has around 1,000,000 distinct CDR3 sequences, roughly 24% seen once; the top ten hold less than 0.85%. This sample was shared with a second study, whose subject was T cells of mothers and their children.

V is TRBV6-1 and J is TRBJ2-5; TRBD1 agrees at 9 bases. The sequence came from a girl aged 2 to 9 in good health. Sequencing input: blood. CDR3 region: CASIKDRGETQYF. In DNA, the CDR3 is TGTGCCAGCATCAAGGACAGGGGAGAGACCCAGTACTTC.